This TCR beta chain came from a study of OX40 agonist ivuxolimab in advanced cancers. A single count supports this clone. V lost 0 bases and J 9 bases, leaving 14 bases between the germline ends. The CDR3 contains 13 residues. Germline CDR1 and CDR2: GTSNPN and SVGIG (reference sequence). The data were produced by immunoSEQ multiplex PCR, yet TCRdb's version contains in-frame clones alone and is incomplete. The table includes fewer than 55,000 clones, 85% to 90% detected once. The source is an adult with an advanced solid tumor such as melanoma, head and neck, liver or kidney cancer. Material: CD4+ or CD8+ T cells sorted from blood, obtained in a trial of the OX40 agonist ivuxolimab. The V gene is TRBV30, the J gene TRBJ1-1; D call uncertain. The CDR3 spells CAWSVQPDQKAFF. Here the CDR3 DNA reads TGTGCCTGGAGTGTACAGCCGGACCAAAAAGCTTTCTTT.